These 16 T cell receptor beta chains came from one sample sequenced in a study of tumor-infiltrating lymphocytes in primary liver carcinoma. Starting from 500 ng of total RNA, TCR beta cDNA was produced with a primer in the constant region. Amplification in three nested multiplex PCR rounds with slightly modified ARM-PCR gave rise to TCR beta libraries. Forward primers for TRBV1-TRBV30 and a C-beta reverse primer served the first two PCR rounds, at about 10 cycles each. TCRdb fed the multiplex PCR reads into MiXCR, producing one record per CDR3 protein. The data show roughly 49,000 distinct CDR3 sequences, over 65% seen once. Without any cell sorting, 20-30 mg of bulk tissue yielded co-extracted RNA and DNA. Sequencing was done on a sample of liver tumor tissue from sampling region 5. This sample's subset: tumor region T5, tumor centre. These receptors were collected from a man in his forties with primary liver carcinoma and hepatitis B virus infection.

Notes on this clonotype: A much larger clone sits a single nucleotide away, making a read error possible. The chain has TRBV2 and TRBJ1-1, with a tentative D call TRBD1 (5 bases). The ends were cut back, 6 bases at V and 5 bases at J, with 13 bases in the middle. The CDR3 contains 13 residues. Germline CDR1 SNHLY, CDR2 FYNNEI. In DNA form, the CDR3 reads TGTGCCAGCAGCACAAGGGCAGGGACTGAAGCTTTCTTT. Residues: CASSTRAGTEAFF.

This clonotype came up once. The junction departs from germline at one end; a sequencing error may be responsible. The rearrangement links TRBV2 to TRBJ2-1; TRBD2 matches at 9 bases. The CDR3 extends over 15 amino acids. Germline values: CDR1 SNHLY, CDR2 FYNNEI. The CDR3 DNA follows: TGTGCCAGCAGGAAAACTAGCGGGTCTTACAATGAGCATTTCTTC. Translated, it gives CASRKTSGSYNEHFF.

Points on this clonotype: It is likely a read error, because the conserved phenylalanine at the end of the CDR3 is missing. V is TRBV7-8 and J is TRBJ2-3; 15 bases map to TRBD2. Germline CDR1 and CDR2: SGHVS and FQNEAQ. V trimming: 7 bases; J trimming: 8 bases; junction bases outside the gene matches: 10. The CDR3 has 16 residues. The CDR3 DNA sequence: TGTGCCAGCAACCCCCCCGGGACTAGCGGGAGGAGTACGCAGTATTCT. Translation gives CASNPPGTSGRSTQYS.

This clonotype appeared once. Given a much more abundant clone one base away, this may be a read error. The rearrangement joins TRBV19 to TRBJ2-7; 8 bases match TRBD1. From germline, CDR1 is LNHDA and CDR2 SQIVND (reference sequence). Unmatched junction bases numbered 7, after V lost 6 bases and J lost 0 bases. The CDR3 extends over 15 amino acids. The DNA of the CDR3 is TGTGCCAGTAGCCAGGGGGCTCTCTACTCCTACGAGCAGTACTTC. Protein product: CASSQGALYSYEQYF.

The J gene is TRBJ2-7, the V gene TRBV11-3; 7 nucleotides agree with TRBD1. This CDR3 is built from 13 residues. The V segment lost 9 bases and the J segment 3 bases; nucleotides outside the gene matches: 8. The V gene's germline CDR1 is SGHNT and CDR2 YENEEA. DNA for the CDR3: TGTGCCAGTTGCGTGGGACAGTGCTACGAGCAGTACTTC. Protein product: CASCVGQCYEQYF.

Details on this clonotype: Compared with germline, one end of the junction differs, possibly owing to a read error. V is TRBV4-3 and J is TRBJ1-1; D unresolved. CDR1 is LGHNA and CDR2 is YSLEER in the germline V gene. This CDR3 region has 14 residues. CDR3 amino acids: CASSHDTKNIEAFF. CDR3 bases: TGCGCCAGCAGCCATGATACTAAGAACATTGAAGCTTTCTTC.

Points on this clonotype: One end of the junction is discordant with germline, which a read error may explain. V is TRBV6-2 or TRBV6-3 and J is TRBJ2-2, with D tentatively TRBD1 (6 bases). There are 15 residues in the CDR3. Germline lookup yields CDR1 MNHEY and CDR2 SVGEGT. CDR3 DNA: TGTGCCAGCAGACTCACAGGGACCAACACCGGGGAGCCGTTTTTT. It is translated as CASRLTGTNTGEPFF.

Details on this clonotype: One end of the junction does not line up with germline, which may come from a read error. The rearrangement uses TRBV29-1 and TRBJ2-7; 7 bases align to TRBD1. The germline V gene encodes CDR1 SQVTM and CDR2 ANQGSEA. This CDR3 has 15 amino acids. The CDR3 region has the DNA TGCAGCGGTGAAGAAATGACAGGGCCCGGTGGACGACGGTACTTC. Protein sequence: CSGEEMTGPGGRRYF.

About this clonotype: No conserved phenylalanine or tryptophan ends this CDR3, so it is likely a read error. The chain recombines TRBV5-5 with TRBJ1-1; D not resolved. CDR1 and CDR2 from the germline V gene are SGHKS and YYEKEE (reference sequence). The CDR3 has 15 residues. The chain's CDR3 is CAGSLLSLPGTEAFY. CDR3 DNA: TGTGCCGGCAGCTTGCTGTCACTGCCGGGCACTGAAGCTTTCTAT.

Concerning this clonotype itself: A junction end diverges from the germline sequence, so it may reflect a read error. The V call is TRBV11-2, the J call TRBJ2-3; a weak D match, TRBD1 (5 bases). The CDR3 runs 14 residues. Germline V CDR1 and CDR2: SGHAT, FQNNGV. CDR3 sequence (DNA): TGCGCCAGCAGCTTAGACCGACAAGGGGATACGCAGTGTTTT. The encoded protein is CASSLDRQGDTQCF.

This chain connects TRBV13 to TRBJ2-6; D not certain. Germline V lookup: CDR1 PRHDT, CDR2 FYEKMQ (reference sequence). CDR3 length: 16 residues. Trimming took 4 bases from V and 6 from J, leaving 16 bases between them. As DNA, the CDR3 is TGTGCCAGCAGCTCAGAGGTGAGGAGTGAGGCCAACGTCCTGACTTTC. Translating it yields CASSSEVRSEANVLTF.

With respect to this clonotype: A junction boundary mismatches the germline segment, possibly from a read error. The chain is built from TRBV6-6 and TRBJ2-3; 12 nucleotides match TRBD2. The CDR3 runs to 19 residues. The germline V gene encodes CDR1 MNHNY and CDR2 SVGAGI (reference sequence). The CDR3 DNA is TGTACCAGCACCGACCTCCGGGTAGGACTAGCGGGAAGCACAGATACGCAGTATTTT. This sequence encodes CTSTDLRVGLAGSTDTQYF.

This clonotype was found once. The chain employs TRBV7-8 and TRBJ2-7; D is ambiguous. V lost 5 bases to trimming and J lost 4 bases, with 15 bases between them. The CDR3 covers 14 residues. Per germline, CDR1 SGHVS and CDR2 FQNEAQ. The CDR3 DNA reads TGTGCCAGCAGCATAGTACTAACCGCATACGAGCAGTACTTC. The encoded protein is CASSIVLTAYEQYF.

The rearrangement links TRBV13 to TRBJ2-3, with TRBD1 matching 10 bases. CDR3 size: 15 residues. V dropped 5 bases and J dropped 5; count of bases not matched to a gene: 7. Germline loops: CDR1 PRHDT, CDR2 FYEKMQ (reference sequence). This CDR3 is CASSPGTGDIDTQYF. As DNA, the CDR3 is TGTGCCAGCAGCCCTGGGACAGGGGACATAGATACGCAGTATTTT. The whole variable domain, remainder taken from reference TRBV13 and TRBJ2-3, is AAGVIQSPRHLIKEKRETATLKCYPIPRHDTVYWYQQGPGQDPQFLISFYEKMQSDKGSIPDRFSAQQFSDYHSELNMSSLELGDSALYFCASSPGTGDIDTQYFGPGTRLTVL.

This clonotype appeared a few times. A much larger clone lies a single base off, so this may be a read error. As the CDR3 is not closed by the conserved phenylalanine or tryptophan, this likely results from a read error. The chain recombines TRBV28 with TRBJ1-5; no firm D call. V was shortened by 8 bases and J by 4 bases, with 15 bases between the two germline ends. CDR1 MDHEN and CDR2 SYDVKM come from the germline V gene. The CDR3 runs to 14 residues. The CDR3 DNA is TGTGCCAGCGAGCCCGTCCAGTTTAATCAGCCCCAGCATTTA. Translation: CASEPVQFNQPQHL.

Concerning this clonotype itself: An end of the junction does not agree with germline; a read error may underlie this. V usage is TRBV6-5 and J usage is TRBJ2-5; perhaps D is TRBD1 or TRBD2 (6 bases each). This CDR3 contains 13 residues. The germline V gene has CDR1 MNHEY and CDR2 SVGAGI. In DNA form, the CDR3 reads TGCGCCAGCAGTTACCCGGGGGCGGAGACTAAGTACTTC. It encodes CASSYPGAETKYF.